This T cell receptor beta chain is from a study of T-cell memory formation after mild COVID-19. Overall study results and limits: Detection of some responders pre-infection suggested pre-existing cross-reactive memory T cells participated. Day 15 to 85 contracting clones showed balanced CD4/CD8; day 15 to 37 expanders favored CD4+. Researchers report contracting CD4+ clones mostly in CM and EM, with CD8+ clones in EMRA. Second-wave clones with a day 37 peak had unconfirmed SARS-CoV-2 specificity.

The CDR3 extends over 15 amino acids. Trimming removed 7 bases from V and 8 bases from J, with 23 bases in between. This clonotype turned up a few times. The antigen is unknown. TCRdb re-called the 5' RACE reads with MiXCR, one entry per CDR3 protein. Here the sample spans around 530,000 distinct CDR3 sequences, roughly a fifth being singletons. The chain recombines TRBV23-1 with TRBJ2-5; D perhaps matches TRBD1 (6 bases). TRBV23-1 is reported as an ORF; its role is uncertain. The TCR sequence derives from an adult woman who had mild COVID-19 (a few samples of this study predate the infection). Cell type and time point are not known. The material sequenced was PBMCs or a T cell subset sorted from them (not recorded which). In DNA form, the CDR3 reads TGCGCCAGCAATCCGACAGGTGGGGATGTTGGAACCCAGTACTTC. Its translation is CASNPTGGDVGTQYF.